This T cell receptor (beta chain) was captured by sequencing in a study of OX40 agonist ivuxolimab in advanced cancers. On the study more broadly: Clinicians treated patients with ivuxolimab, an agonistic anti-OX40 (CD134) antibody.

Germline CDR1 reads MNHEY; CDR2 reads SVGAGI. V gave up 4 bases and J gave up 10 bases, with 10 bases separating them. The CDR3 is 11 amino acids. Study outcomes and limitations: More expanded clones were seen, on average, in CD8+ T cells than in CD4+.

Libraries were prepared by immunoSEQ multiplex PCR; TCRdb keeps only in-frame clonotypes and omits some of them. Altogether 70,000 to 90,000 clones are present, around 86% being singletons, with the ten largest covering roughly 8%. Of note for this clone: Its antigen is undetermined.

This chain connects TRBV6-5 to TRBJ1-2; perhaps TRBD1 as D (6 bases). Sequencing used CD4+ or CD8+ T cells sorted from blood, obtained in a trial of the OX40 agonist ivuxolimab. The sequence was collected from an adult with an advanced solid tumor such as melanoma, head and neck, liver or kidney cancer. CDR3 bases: TGTGCCAGCAGTTCCCAGGGGATCTACACCTTC. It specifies CASSSQGIYTF.